In its sample, the clone carrying this T cell receptor (beta chain) was seen a few times. Its antigen is unknown. Addition of a universal primer site occurred through template switching, and cDNA carried unique molecular identifiers. MiXCR was run by TCRdb on the 5' RACE reads, yielding one entry per CDR3 protein. The sample has around 490,000 distinct CDR3 sequences; around an eighth are singletons. The CDR3 runs 14 residues. Losses at the gene ends were 6 bases for V and 8 bases for J; bases not matched to a gene: 9. The sample is drawn from a study of identical twins. Findings of the study overall: Fewer insertions characterized abundant cord blood beta clonotypes, whereas memory repertoires showed none.

These data were likewise used in another study, on yellow fever vaccine responses in identical twins. That paper notes: Vaccine-induced T cell responses in twins were reportedly observed to appear partly convergent, partly personalized.

The gene calls are TRBV12-3 or TRBV12-4 and TRBJ1-2, with 10 bases matching TRBD1. This sequence originates from a woman between 18 and 29 years old in good health. Material: CD4+ T cells sorted from blood. The CDR3 nucleotides read TGTGCCAGCAGATCCGGGACAGGGGCTTCGGGCTACACCTTC. It yields the protein CASRSGTGASGYTF.